A selection of T cell receptor beta chains follows, all from one sample in a study of beta chain features in type 1 diabetes. Assay used: immunoSEQ multiplex PCR; TCRdb lists only in-frame clones, some missing. The repertoire includes 970,000 or so clones, roughly 17% of them detected once, and about 0.02% sits in the top ten. Sequencing used naive CD4+ T cells from blood. The source of these receptors is a woman under 30 in good health. The CDR3 runs from the conserved cysteine through the conserved F or W. Each record gives: CDR3 protein, CDR3 DNA, clone size, J gene, V gene, D gene. The D gene is left open where the match is weak. Clone size is shown for a subset of rows, as once, few, many or a class of expanded clone.

CDR3: CASSQGNNYGYTF
DNA: TGTGCCAGCAGCCAAGGGAATAACTATGGCTACACCTTC
size: few
J: TRBJ1-2
V: TRBV14
D: .

CDR3: CASSLPQGVPTEAFF
DNA: TGTGCCAGCAGTTTACCTCAAGGGGTCCCCACTGAAGCTTTCTTT
size: few
J: TRBJ1-1
V: TRBV28
D: .

CDR3: CASSPVTGWNEQFF
DNA: TGTGCCAGCAGCCCGGTGACAGGGTGGAATGAGCAGTTCTTC
size: .
J: TRBJ2-1
V: TRBV11-2
D: TRBD1

CDR3: CASSLGLAVYNEQFF
DNA: TGTGCCAGCAGCTTGGGACTAGCGGTGTACAATGAGCAGTTCTTC
size: .
J: TRBJ2-1
V: TRBV5-4
D: TRBD2

CDR3: CASSYLPGQLWETQYF
DNA: TGTGCCAGCAGTTATCTACCGGGACAGTTATGGGAGACCCAGTACTTC
size: few
J: TRBJ2-5
V: TRBV28
D: TRBD1

CDR3: CASSSDRAYGYTF
DNA: TGTGCCAGCAGTAGTGACAGGGCCTATGGCTACACCTTC
size: few
J: TRBJ1-2
V: TRBV6-5
D: TRBD1

CDR3: CASSRLVNEQFF
DNA: TGTGCCAGCAGCCGACTAGTGAATGAGCAGTTCTTC
size: .
J: TRBJ2-1
V: TRBV7-2
D: .

CDR3: CASSLLLRDLYGYTF
DNA: TGTGCCAGCAGCTTATTATTACGGGACCTCTATGGCTACACCTTC
size: few
J: TRBJ1-2
V: TRBV7-2
D: .

CDR3: CASSSSYRGTGNNEQFF
DNA: TGTGCCAGCAGCTCCTCCTACCGCGGGACAGGGAACAATGAGCAGTTCTTC
size: few
J: TRBJ2-1
V: TRBV7-3
D: TRBD1

CDR3: CASSLVLSSPQYF
DNA: TGCGCCAGCAGCTTGGTCCTCTCCAGCCCGCAGTATTTT
size: few
J: TRBJ2-3
V: TRBV5-1
D: .

CDR3: CASSGQGLTEAFF
DNA: TGTGCCAGCAGCGGACAGGGCTTGACTGAAGCTTTCTTT
size: .
J: TRBJ1-1
V: TRBV9
D: TRBD1

CDR3: CASSLARELYNEQFF
DNA: TGTGCCAGCAGCTTAGCTCGAGAGCTGTACAATGAGCAGTTCTTC
size: .
J: TRBJ2-1
V: TRBV7-2
D: .

CDR3: CASTQGYTQYF
DNA: TGTGCCAGCACCCAGGGGTATACGCAGTATTTT
size: .
J: TRBJ2-3
V: TRBV28
D: .

CDR3: CASSPGQGIYEQYF
DNA: TGTGCCAGCAGCCCCGGACAGGGGATTTACGAGCAGTACTTC
size: .
J: TRBJ2-7
V: TRBV13
D: TRBD1

CDR3: CATSRQMGQNQEAQYF
DNA: TGTGCCACCAGCAGACAAATGGGACAGAACCAAGAGGCCCAGTACTTC
size: .
J: TRBJ2-5
V: TRBV15
D: TRBD1

CDR3: CASRQGGSGNTIYF
DNA: TGTGCCAGCAGGCAGGGTGGCTCTGGAAACACCATATATTTT
size: few
J: TRBJ1-3
V: TRBV6-5
D: .

CDR3: CASSTFSGTDTQYF
DNA: TGTGCCAGCAGTACGTTTAGCGGCACAGATACGCAGTATTTT
size: .
J: TRBJ2-3
V: TRBV6-5
D: .

CDR3: CASSASSGSLPDTQYF
DNA: TGTGCCAGCAGCGCATCTAGCGGGAGTCTGCCAGATACGCAGTATTTT
size: few
J: TRBJ2-3
V: TRBV9
D: TRBD2

CDR3: CASSIGGGGLPEAFF
DNA: TGTGCCAGCAGTATAGGGGGAGGGGGTTTGCCTGAAGCTTTCTTT
size: .
J: TRBJ1-1
V: TRBV6-1
D: .

CDR3: CASSLDGGMGPYEQYF
DNA: TGTGCCAGCAGCTTAGATGGCGGGATGGGACCGTACGAGCAGTACTTC
size: .
J: TRBJ2-7
V: TRBV7-2
D: .

CDR3: CASGQRQETQYF
DNA: TGTGCCAGCGGACAGCGTCAAGAGACCCAGTACTTC
size: .
J: TRBJ2-5
V: TRBV11-1
D: .

CDR3: CASSPLSGRGTGELFF
DNA: TGTGCCAGCAGCCCCTTGAGCGGGAGAGGAACCGGGGAGCTGTTTTTT
size: .
J: TRBJ2-2
V: TRBV4-2
D: TRBD2